A single sample gave rise to the 3 T cell receptor beta chains below, sequenced in a study of blood T cells in healthy people across ages (dated by TCRdb to 2013 to 2016). Receptor amplification or capture employed 5' RACE. Reads for this sample came from an Illumina HiSeq 2500. The second PCR ran for roughly 6 to 11 cycles and used a J-beta primer mix along with a sample-barcoded 5' primer. TCRdb trimmed the raw reads at Q25, called clones with MiXCR and kept productive beta chains. One record per CDR3 amino acid sequence lists the most common genes and DNA. The table for this sample lists 600,000 to 800,000 distinct CDR3 sequences; around 20% of them were counted only once. Jointly, the top ten make up roughly 3.7% of the sample. The sequenced sample consisted of blood. The source is a man between 65 and 80 years old in good health.

This clonotype was picked up many times. DNA of the CDR3: TGTGCCAGCAGTGGCAGGGCCAATCAGCCCCAGCATTTT. This encodes CASSGRANQPQHF. J is TRBJ1-5 and V is TRBV2; D perhaps matches TRBD1 (5 bases). The germline CDR1 and CDR2 sequences are SNHLY and FYNNEI. There are 13 residues in the CDR3. Trimming cost V 4 bases and J 3 bases, with 7 bases left between them.

This clonotype was seen a few times. A read error is likely, as this CDR3 ends without the conserved phenylalanine or tryptophan. J is TRBJ1-1 and V is TRBV12-3 or TRBV12-4; the D is unclear. V was clipped by 7 bases and J by 0 bases, with 9 bases between them. The CDR3 spans 13 residues. The CDR3 region has the DNA TGTGCCAGCAACGGGCAGATGAACACTGAAGCTTTCCTT. Protein: CASNGQMNTEAFL.

This clonotype has a count of ten or more. The chain links TRBV29-1 to TRBJ2-7; D may be TRBD2 (6 bases). Trimming took 0 bases from V and 3 from J, leaving 18 bases between them. CDR1 SQVTM and CDR2 ANQGSEA come from the germline V gene. This CDR3 has 16 amino acids. CDR3 protein: CSVEDPTRPGDYEQYF. In nucleotides, the CDR3 is TGCAGCGTTGAAGACCCTACTCGTCCGGGGGACTACGAGCAGTACTTC.